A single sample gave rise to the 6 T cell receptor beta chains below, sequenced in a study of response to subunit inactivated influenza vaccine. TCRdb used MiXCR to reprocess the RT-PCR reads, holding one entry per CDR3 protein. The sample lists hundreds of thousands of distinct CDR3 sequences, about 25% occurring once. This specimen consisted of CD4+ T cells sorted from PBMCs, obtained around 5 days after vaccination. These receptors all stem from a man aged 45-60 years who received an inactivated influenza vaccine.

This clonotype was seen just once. The CDR3 coding sequence is TGTGCCACCAGCGGGCACACGGGGCCCCAGCATTTT. It translates to CATSGHTGPQHF. The chain uses TRBV15 and TRBJ1-5, with D unclear. Trimming took 5 bases from V and 9 from J, leaving 11 bases between them. The CDR3 runs 12 residues. Germline V gene sequence: CDR1 LNHNV, CDR2 YYDKDF (reference sequence).

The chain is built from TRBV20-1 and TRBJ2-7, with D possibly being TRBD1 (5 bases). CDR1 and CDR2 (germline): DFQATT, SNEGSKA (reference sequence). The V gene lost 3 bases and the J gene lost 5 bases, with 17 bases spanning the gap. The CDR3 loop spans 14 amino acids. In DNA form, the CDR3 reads TGCAGTGCTAGTCCGGCAGGGCCCTTCAACGAGCAGTACTTC. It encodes CSASPAGPFNEQYF.

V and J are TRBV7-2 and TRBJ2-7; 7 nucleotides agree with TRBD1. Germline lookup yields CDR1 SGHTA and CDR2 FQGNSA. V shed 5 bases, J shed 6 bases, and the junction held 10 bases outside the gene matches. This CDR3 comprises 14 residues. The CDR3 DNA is TGTGCCAGCAGCCAGCCACAGGGGCGAGGCGAGCAGTACTTC. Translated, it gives CASSQPQGRGEQYF.

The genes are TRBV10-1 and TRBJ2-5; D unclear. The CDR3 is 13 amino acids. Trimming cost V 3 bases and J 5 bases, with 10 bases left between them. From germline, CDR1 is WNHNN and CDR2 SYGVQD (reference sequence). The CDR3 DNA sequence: TGCGCCAGCAGTGACGGATTTAGGGAGACCCAGTACTTC. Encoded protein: CASSDGFRETQYF.

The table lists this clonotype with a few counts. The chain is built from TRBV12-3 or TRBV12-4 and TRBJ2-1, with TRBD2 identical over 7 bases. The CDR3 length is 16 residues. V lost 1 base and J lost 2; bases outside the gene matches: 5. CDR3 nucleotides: TGTGCCAGCAGTTTAGACCAGCGGGAAACCTACAATGAGCAGTTCTTC. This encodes CASSLDQRETYNEQFF.

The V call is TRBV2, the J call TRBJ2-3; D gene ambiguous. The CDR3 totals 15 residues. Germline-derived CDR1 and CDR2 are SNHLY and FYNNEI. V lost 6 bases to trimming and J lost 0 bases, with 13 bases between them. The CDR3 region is CASRLNTQSTDTQYF. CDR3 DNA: TGTGCCAGCAGGCTAAATACCCAGAGCACAGATACGCAGTATTTT.